The T cell receptor (beta chain) under discussion was sequenced for a study of shared clonotypes between healthy human individuals. Study results and limitations: Some naive CD4 clonotypes, 4% to 6%, turned up in common across a handful of donors. Relative to memory subsets, naive subsets generally showed larger estimated richness. At large depth, rarefaction still showed sorted-subset sequencing to be incomplete. Among non-shared clonotypes, generation probabilities were lower than among those shared by all four donors.

Sequenced by immunoSEQ multiplex PCR; TCRdb stores in-frame clones only, minus some. Of under 1,100,000 clones listed, roughly 75% are singletons. This CDR3 is built from 17 residues. The germline CDR1 and CDR2 sequences are LNHNV and YYDKDF (reference sequence). V shed 0 bases, J shed 4 bases, and the junction held 7 bases outside the gene matches. Of note for this clone: Its antigen remains unidentified.

This rearrangement joins TRBV15 to TRBJ2-1; 9 bases fit TRBD2. Sequencing input: memory CD4+ T cells sorted from blood. Documented subset: CD45RA-negative fraction. This TCR was sampled from a man aged 18 to 29 in good health. The CDR3 sequence is CATSRDPRLADYNEQFF. DNA for the CDR3: TGTGCCACCAGCAGAGATCCTCGACTAGCGGATTACAATGAGCAGTTCTTC.